This is a list of T cell receptor beta chains from one sample in a study of blood T cell repertoires in COVID-19. Assay: immunoSEQ multiplex PCR; the TCRdb copy retains only in-frame clones and omits some. The sample has about 55,000 clones, more than 80% seen once. The sequenced sample was peripheral blood. The receptors stem from a man older than 75 with acute or convalescent COVID-19. The CDR3 runs from the conserved cysteine through the conserved F or W. A D gene is named only where the DNA matches it firmly. Size is omitted from some rows. Given values are once, few, many or a class for expanded clones.

>-|-|13|TRBV7-2|TRBJ1-4
TGTGCCAGCAGCGTCAGCAGGGGTGATAAACTGTTTTTT
CASSVSRGDKLFF
>-|-|12|TRBV6-6|TRBJ2-2
TGTGCCACCATGGGGGGATCCGGGGAGCTGTTTTTT
CATMGGSGELFF
>-|-|14|TRBV19|TRBJ2-3
TGTGCCAGTAGTCCCGGGACTGCCCCAGATACGCAGTATTTT
CASSPGTAPDTQYF
>TRBD1|-|15|TRBV6-2/TRBV6-3|TRBJ2-7
TGTGCCAGCAGTTACCCCGGGACAGGGAGTCGGGAGCAGTACTTC
CASSYPGTGSREQYF
>TRBD2|-|16|TRBV11-3|TRBJ2-2
TGTGCCAGCAGTCGGACTAGCGGGGGATCTGGCGGGGAGCTGTTTTTT
CASSRTSGGSGGELFF
>TRBD1|-|12|TRBV12-3/TRBV12-4|TRBJ1-2
TGTGCCAGTGGGACAGGGCCGGGTGGCTACACCTTC
CASGTGPGGYTF
>-|-|12|TRBV6-6|TRBJ2-3
TGTGCCAGCGACCAGGCCACAGATACGCAGTATTTT
CASDQATDTQYF
>-|-|14|TRBV7-8|TRBJ1-2
TGTGCCAGCAGCTCGTCCCGGGCTAACTATGGCTACACCTTC
CASSSSRANYGYTF
>-|once|17|TRBV30|TRBJ1-6
TGTGCCTGGAGTGTACCGGGAGCTGGGTCCTATAATTCACCCCTCCACTTT
CAWSVPGAGSYNSPLHF
>-|-|14|TRBV4-3|TRBJ1-1
TGCGCCAGCAGCCAAGATCTGGCGGGCACTGAAGCTTTCTTT
CASSQDLAGTEAFF
>-|once|14|TRBV19|TRBJ1-2
TGTGCCAGTAGCGAGCAGGGCTCGGACTATGGCTACACCTTC
CASSEQGSDYGYTF
>TRBD2|-|17|TRBV2|TRBJ2-3
TGTGCCAGCAGTTACACTAGCGGGGGGAGTATGGCAGATACGCAGTATTTT
CASSYTSGGSMADTQYF
>-|-|13|TRBV5-1|TRBJ1-2
TGCGCCAGCAGCTTGGACGACCAGGGTGGCTACACCTTC
CASSLDDQGGYTF
>-|-|13|TRBV11-2|TRBJ1-2
TGTGCCAGCAGCTTGCACGCGGGGTATGGCTACACCTTC
CASSLHAGYGYTF
>TRBD1|-|13|TRBV5-4|TRBJ1-2
TGTGCCAGCACCATACAGGGGTACTATGGCTACACCTTC
CASTIQGYYGYTF
>TRBD1|-|14|TRBV19|TRBJ2-2
TGTGCCACTTCGACAGGGGCGAGAACCGGGGAGCTGTTTTTT
CATSTGARTGELFF
>TRBD1|-|14|TRBV5-5|TRBJ1-5
TGTGCCAGCACGACAGGGGGCGGCAATCAGCCCCAGCATTTT
CASTTGGGNQPQHF
>-|once|13|TRBV7-8|TRBJ1-2
TGTGCCAGCAGCTCGAGAGGATCCGATGGCTACACCTTC
CASSSRGSDGYTF
>-|-|16|TRBV9|TRBJ2-5
TGTGCCAGCAGCCTTACAGGTGAACTGTACCAAGAGACCCAGTACTTC
CASSLTGELYQETQYF
>TRBD1|-|16|TRBV18|TRBJ1-1
TGTGCCAGCTCACCTGGGACAGGTAGGGTGAACACTGAAGCTTTCTTT
CASSPGTGRVNTEAFF
>TRBD1|-|16|TRBV27|TRBJ1-2
TGTGCCAGCAGTTCCAAGGGACAGGCTCCTACCTATGGCTACACCTTC
CASSSKGQAPTYGYTF
>-|few|14|TRBV6-5|TRBJ1-5
TGTGCCAGCAGGGGTTGGGGGGGGAATCAGCCCCAGCATTTT
CASRGWGGNQPQHF
>TRBD1|-|14|TRBV27|TRBJ2-7
TGTGCCAGCAGGGGGACAGGACGGACCTCCGAGCAGTACTTC
CASRGTGRTSEQYF
>-|-|15|TRBV7-6|TRBJ1-4
TGTGCCAGCAGCTTAGGAAACAGCCGGGGGGAAAAACTGTTTTTT
CASSLGNSRGEKLFF
>TRBD2|-|15|TRBV9|TRBJ2-5
TGTGCCAGCAGCCCCCGGGGGGTGAGGGTAGAGACCCAGTACTTC
CASSPRGVRVETQYF
>TRBD1|-|14|TRBV5-1|TRBJ1-2
TGCGCCAGCAGCTTGGGACAGGGTAACTATGGCTACACCTTC
CASSLGQGNYGYTF
>-|-|14|TRBV18|TRBJ1-5
TGTGCCAGCTCGCGAGAACGAAGCAATCAGCCCCAGCATTTT
CASSRERSNQPQHF
>TRBD1|-|16|TRBV7-6|TRBJ1-6
TGTGCCAGCAGCTTAGGAGGCGGGACAGGGGATTCACCCCTCCACTTT
CASSLGGGTGDSPLHF
>TRBD1|once|14|TRBV6-2/TRBV6-3|TRBJ1-6
TGTGCCAGCAGTCTCGACAGGGGTAATTCACCCCTCCACTTT
CASSLDRGNSPLHF
>TRBD2|-|14|TRBV4-3|TRBJ2-3
TGCGCCAGCAGCCTAGCGGGGGGGACAGATACGCAGTATTTT
CASSLAGGTDTQYF
>-|-|13|TRBV7-7|TRBJ1-1
TGTGCTAGCAGCTTAGTCAGGAACACTGAAGCTTTCTTT
CASSLVRNTEAFF
>-|medium-sized|11|TRBV12-3/TRBV12-4|TRBJ2-7
TGTGCCAGCAGTTTGGTGCGCGAGCAGTACTTC
CASSLVREQYF
>TRBD1|-|16|TRBV5-1|TRBJ2-2
TGCGCCAGCAGCTCTAGGGGGCAGCGTGGCACCGGGGAGCTGTTTTTT
CASSSRGQRGTGELFF
>TRBD2|-|16|TRBV11-3|TRBJ2-1
TGTGCCAGCAGCTTAGTCCTAGCGGGGGGGCCGAAAGAGCAGTTCTTC
CASSLVLAGGPKEQFF
>-|-|13|TRBV7-9|TRBJ2-5
TGTGCCAGCAGCTTAGTCTCCCAAGAGACCCAGTACTTC
CASSLVSQETQYF
>-|-|14|TRBV6-6|TRBJ1-1
TGTGCCAGCAAAGAGCCACAGCTGAACACTGAAGCTTTCTTT
CASKEPQLNTEAFF
>TRBD1|-|16|TRBV3-1/TRBV3-2|TRBJ2-2
TGTGCCAGCAGCCCCCACAGGACAGGGGGCCCCGGGGAGCTGTTTTTT
CASSPHRTGGPGELFF
>TRBD1|once|13|TRBV2|TRBJ1-2
TGTGCCAGCAGCGCACAGGGGGACTATGGCTACACCTTC
CASSAQGDYGYTF
>TRBD1|-|13|TRBV3-1/TRBV3-2|TRBJ1-2
TGTGCCAGCAGCCACGGGACAGGGGAAGGCTACACCTTC
CASSHGTGEGYTF
>-|once|16|TRBV7-2|TRBJ1-2
TGTGCCAGCAGCCCTGGGTCTTCTACGGGAAACTATGGCTACACCTTC
CASSPGSSTGNYGYTF
>TRBD2|-|16|TRBV7-3|TRBJ2-3
TGTGCCAGCAGCTTAGCCATAGCGGGGGGGACAGATACGCAGTATTTT
CASSLAIAGGTDTQYF
>-|few|11|TRBV20-1|TRBJ1-2
TGCAGTGCTCGGGGACATTATGGCTACACCTTC
CSARGHYGYTF
>-|-|16|TRBV14|TRBJ1-3
TGTGCCAGCAGCCAAGTCGGGGCAGGGGCTGGAAACACCATATATTTT
CASSQVGAGAGNTIYF
>-|-|11|TRBV20-1|TRBJ1-2
TGCAGTGCTAGAGCCCGGCGGGGCTACACCTTC
CSARARRGYTF
>-|-|13|TRBV19|TRBJ1-1
TGTGCCAGTAGTATAGGGCCGAACACTGAAGCTTTCTTT
CASSIGPNTEAFF
>-|-|15|TRBV6-2/TRBV6-3|TRBJ1-6
TGTGCCAGCAGCCCTAGGGGGTCCTATAATTCACCCCTCCACTTT
CASSPRGSYNSPLHF
>TRBD1|once|16|TRBV6-1|TRBJ1-6
TGTGCCAGCAGTGAAGTGCGGGGACAGCGTAATTCACCCCTCCACTTT
CASSEVRGQRNSPLHF
>-|-|14|TRBV11-2|TRBJ2-1
TGTGCCAGCAGCTCCGGACAGTCCTACAATGAGCAGTTCTTC
CASSSGQSYNEQFF
>-|-|13|TRBV18|TRBJ1-5
TGTGCCAGCTCACCAGAAACTGGACTGCACCAGCATTTT
CASSPETGLHQHF
>-|-|15|TRBV6-2/TRBV6-3|TRBJ1-2
TGTGCCAGCAGTTCTTACAGGCGGCAGGGAGGCGGCTACACCTTC
CASSSYRRQGGGYTF
>-|-|16|TRBV5-1|TRBJ2-7
TGCGCCAGCAGCCCAGGATTGTCCCCGAGAATTTACGAGCAGTACTTC
CASSPGLSPRIYEQYF
>-|-|13|TRBV5-1|TRBJ1-6
TGCGCCAGCAGCTTGATCCAGGGGAGCTCCCTCCACTTT
CASSLIQGSSLHF
>-|-|15|TRBV3-1/TRBV3-2|TRBJ1-3
TGTGCCAGCACTAAGGGACTGCTCTCTGGAAACACCATATATTTT
CASTKGLLSGNTIYF
>-|-|14|TRBV7-2|TRBJ2-1
TGTGCCAGCAGCTTAGTTCCAGGGATAAATGAGCAGTTCTTC
CASSLVPGINEQFF
>-|once|13|TRBV19|TRBJ1-5
TGTGCCAGTACTCGGGAGCCGAATCAGCCCCAGCATTTT
CASTREPNQPQHF